Each of the 16 T cell receptor beta chains below was sequenced from the same sample in a study of blood T cell repertoires in COVID-19 (dated by TCRdb to 2018 to 2021). Library preparation used the immunoSEQ multiplex PCR assay. TCRdb retrieved this table from immuneACCESS and kept in-frame rearrangements only. Not all clones are present; in checked studies, unresolved V genes account for under half, and no reason is known for the remainder. The sample contains 250,000 to 300,000 clones, 81% of them found a single time. In total, the top ten clones hold just under 3% of the sample. The sample taken for sequencing was peripheral blood. The source of these receptors is a woman in her fifties or sixties with active or convalescent COVID-19.

As concerns this clone: Other DNA sequences in the same sample also yield this CDR3. V is TRBV14 and J is TRBJ1-6, with D hard to call. CDR1 is SGHDN and CDR2 is FVKESK in the germline V gene. V shed 0 bases and J shed 7 bases, with 4 bases lying between them. This CDR3 region has 13 residues. CDR3 protein: CASSQDLNSPLHF. The DNA of the CDR3 is TGTGCCAGCAGCCAAGATCTGAATTCACCCCTCCACTTT.

This chain joins TRBV10-3 and TRBJ1-5; maybe TRBD1 (6 bases). Germline-derived CDR1 and CDR2 are ENHRY and SYGVKD. The V end was cut by 10 bases, the J end by 3 bases, with 19 bases between. This CDR3 is built from 15 residues. CDR3 loop: CATGRVDRHNQPQHF. CDR3 coding DNA: TGTGCCACCGGACGAGTGGACAGACACAATCAGCCCCAGCATTTT.

At least ten counts were recorded for this clone. The chain has TRBV12-5 and TRBJ1-5; 10 bases match TRBD1. Germline lookup yields CDR1 LGHNT and CDR2 FRNRAP. The length of the CDR3 is 15 residues. Trimming at V came to 6 bases and at J to 6 bases, leaving 8 bases not matched to a gene. The chain's CDR3 is CASGTMTGGSQPQHF. The DNA for the CDR3 is TGTGCTAGTGGCACAATGACAGGGGGCAGTCAGCCCCAGCATTTT.

V is TRBV30 and J is TRBJ1-5, with 9 bases matching TRBD1. V was pared by 5 bases and J by 2 bases, with 7 bases of the junction left unmatched. Germline CDR1 and CDR2: GTSNPN and SVGIG (reference sequence). This CDR3 has 15 residues. CDR3 protein: CAWAGTGLGNQPQHF. The CDR3 DNA is TGTGCCTGGGCCGGGACAGGGTTGGGCAATCAGCCCCAGCATTTT.

Here the CDR3 reads CASSWGGRYEQYF. In nucleotides, the CDR3 is TGTGCCAGTAGCTGGGGAGGCCGCTACGAGCAGTACTTC. V gene TRBV19 combines with J gene TRBJ2-7, with TRBD2 as a possible D gene (6 bases). Trimming pared 6 bases from V and 3 bases from J, leaving 12 bases between. Per the germline V gene, CDR1 is LNHDA and CDR2 is SQIVND (reference sequence). The CDR3 spans 13 residues.

The rearrangement uses TRBV7-8 and TRBJ2-7; the match to TRBD2 covers 8 bases. CDR3 length equals 18 residues. The germline V gene encodes CDR1 SGHVS and CDR2 FQNEAQ. V was pared by 5 bases and J by 7 bases, with 22 bases of the junction left unmatched. The CDR3 loop is CASSPPDAPGTRVREQYF. The CDR3 DNA is TGTGCCAGCAGCCCACCCGACGCACCCGGGACTAGGGTAAGGGAGCAGTACTTC.

This clone appeared once. This chain links TRBV14 with TRBJ2-3; TRBD1 aligns across 7 bases. The V gene end was trimmed by 4 bases and the J gene end by 1 base; junction bases not matched to a gene: 5. Germline V gene sequence: CDR1 SGHDN, CDR2 FVKESK. The length of the CDR3 is 15 residues. The CDR3 is CASSLGGPGTDTQYF. The CDR3 nucleotides read TGTGCCAGCAGCCTAGGGGGCCCCGGCACAGATACGCAGTATTTT.

This clone showed up just once. The chain links TRBV3-1 (or the pseudogene TRBV3-2) to TRBJ1-2; D not certain. Trimming shortened V by 0 bases and J by 5 bases, and 16 bases separated the two germline ends. There are 16 residues in the CDR3. Germline V gene lookup returns CDR1 LGHDT and CDR2 YNNKEL (reference sequence). The CDR3, as DNA: TGTGCCAGCAGCCAAGATAACGCGGGGATTACTTATGGCTACACCTTC. Amino acids: CASSQDNAGITYGYTF.

V and J are TRBV4-2 and TRBJ2-3; 8 nucleotides align to TRBD2. This CDR3 is built from 14 residues. CDR1 is LGHNA, CDR2 YNFKEQ, per germline. The V segment lost 3 bases and the J segment 4 bases; nucleotides outside the gene matches: 3. CDR3 bases: TGTGCCAGCAGCCAGATGACTAGCGCAGATACGCAGTATTTT. Amino acid sequence: CASSQMTSADTQYF.

The chain is built from TRBV20-1 and TRBJ1-2; TRBD1 aligns across 8 bases. V was clipped by 5 bases and J by 6 bases; unmatched bases: 2. Germline values: CDR1 DFQATT, CDR2 SNEGSKA (reference sequence). This CDR3 spans 11 amino acids. CDR3 sequence reads: CSAGDRNGYTF. DNA of the CDR3: TGCAGTGCTGGGGACAGGAATGGCTACACCTTC.

The rearrangement joins TRBV7-3 to TRBJ2-3; 10 bases line up with TRBD2. The junction had 3 bases not matched to a gene; V was cut back by 1 base and J by 2 bases. Per germline, CDR1 SGHTA and CDR2 FQGTGA. The CDR3 length is 16 residues. The CDR3 sequence: CASSLSSGGFTDTQYF. In DNA, the CDR3 is TGTGCCAGCAGCTTAAGTAGCGGGGGGTTCACAGATACGCAGTATTTT.

The chain combines TRBV19 with TRBJ1-1; the match to TRBD1 covers 7 bases. This CDR3 is built from 13 residues. Trimming took 7 bases from V and 3 from J; bases not matched to a gene: 5. The germline gives CDR1 LNHDA, CDR2 SQIVND (reference sequence). CDR3 nucleotides: TGTGCCAGTACAGGGGGGCCTTACACTGAAGCTTTCTTT. Translation: CASTGGPYTEAFF.

Worth noting for this clone: The junction and the germline gene differ at one end; a read error may be behind it. The V call is TRBV7-7, the J call TRBJ2-2; the D gene is possibly TRBD1 (6 bases). The CDR3 sequence is 14 residues long. Per germline, CDR1 SSHAT and CDR2 FNYEAQ (reference sequence). The CDR3 DNA reads as TGTGCTAGCAGCCCAGGGGAGTTAACCGGGGAGCTGTTTTTT. Translated: CASSPGELTGELFF.

The V call is TRBV4-3, the J call TRBJ2-7; 8 nucleotides match TRBD2. The CDR3 length is 16 residues. CDR1 and CDR2 from the germline V gene are LGHNA and YSLEER. The V segment lost 5 bases and the J segment 2 bases; nucleotides outside the gene matches: 11. In nucleotides, the CDR3 is TGCGCCAGCAGCTTCGAGACTAGCGCTGAAACCTACGAGCAGTACTTC. The encoded protein is CASSFETSAETYEQYF.

This chain links TRBV5-1 with TRBJ2-7; a weak D match, TRBD2 (5 bases). The CDR3 is 17 amino acids. The V gene's germline CDR1 is SGHRS and CDR2 YFSETQ. Trimming pared 0 bases from V and 9 bases from J, leaving 25 bases between. Written as DNA, the CDR3 is TGCGCCAGCAGCTTGGAACCGGACTCAATCTACAAGAACGGGCAGTACTTC. It yields the protein CASSLEPDSIYKNGQYF.

The rearrangement uses TRBV4-1 and TRBJ2-2, with 9 nucleotides matching TRBD2. Losses at the gene ends were 4 bases for V and 6 bases for J; bases not matched to a gene: 15. The germline V gene encodes CDR1 MGHRA and CDR2 YSYEKL. This CDR3 has 18 amino acids. The CDR3 DNA follows: TGCGCCAGCAGCCCGCAGGGAAGCGGGGGGCCTTACCCCGGGGAGCTGTTTTTT. Protein sequence: CASSPQGSGGPYPGELFF.